Listed below are T cell receptor beta chains from one sample, sequenced in a study of identical twins. TCRdb itself ran the 5' RACE reads through MiXCR, one entry per CDR3 protein. Among nearly 650,000 distinct CDR3 sequences, just over 7% were seen once, and the ten largest hold about 1.5%. In addition, the sample was reused for a study of yellow fever vaccine responses in identical twins.

Sequenced material: PBMCs. These receptors all come from a woman in her late teens or twenties in good health. Each CDR3 is given with its conserved first and last residue. Each record gives: clone size, J gene, D gene, V gene, CDR3 DNA, CDR3 protein. A D gene is named only where the DNA matches it firmly. Only some rows state a clone size, as once, few, many or a class for expanded clones.

few TRBJ2-5 TRBD1 TRBV28 TGTGCCAGCAGTTTAATAGGACAGGGTGAAGAGACCCAGTACTTC CASSLIGQGEETQYF
many TRBJ2-6 - TRBV28 TGTGCCAGCAGTTTTCTGGCTCGCGCTGGGGCCAACGTCCTGACTTTC CASSFLARAGANVLTF
- TRBJ2-4 - TRBV27 TGTGCCAGCAGTTTATCCCAGATAGCCAAAAACATTCAGTACTTC CASSLSQIAKNIQYF
few TRBJ1-5 - TRBV10-3 TGTGCCACCTTCGACAGTCCTGATCAGCCCCAGCATTTT CATFDSPDQPQHF
many TRBJ1-1 - TRBV7-9 TGTGCCAGCAGCTTAGCGGCGTTCGGAGTGAACACTGAAGCTTTCTTT CASSLAAFGVNTEAFF
many TRBJ1-4 TRBD1 TRBV7-9 TGTGCCAGCAGCCGGACAGGGGGCGGGGATAAACTGTTTTTT CASSRTGGGDKLFF
- TRBJ2-3 TRBD1 TRBV5-1 TGCGCCAGCAGTTATCACGGGACAGGCGACACAGATACGCAGTATTTT CASSYHGTGDTDTQYF
few TRBJ1-2 - TRBV29-1 TGCAGCGTTGAAGATCGGGGGGCAGGGGAGAACTATGGCTACACCTTC CSVEDRGAGENYGYTF
many TRBJ2-3 - TRBV15 TGTGCCACCAGCAGAGGAGGCGGTAGCACAGATACGCAGTATTTT CATSRGGGSTDTQYF
many TRBJ2-4 - TRBV6-5 TGTGCCAGCAGTTACGGCGGTAGCGTAAAAAACATTCAGTACTTC CASSYGGSVKNIQYF
- TRBJ1-5 - TRBV20-1 TGCAGTGCTAGGGCCGTCGGGGGGTATAGCAATCAGCCCCAGCATTTT CSARAVGGYSNQPQHF
few TRBJ2-3 - TRBV14 TGTGCCAGCAGCCACAACTCCGGGACTAGCACAGATACGCAGTATTTT CASSHNSGTSTDTQYF
many TRBJ2-7 - TRBV5-1 TGCGCCAGCAGCTTGACGTCGACAACCTACGAGCAGTACTTC CASSLTSTTYEQYF
many TRBJ2-1 - TRBV5-1 TGCGCCAGCAGCTTGGCGACTAGAAATAATGAGCAGTTCTTC CASSLATRNNEQFF
many TRBJ2-1 TRBD2 TRBV28 TGTGCCAGCAGTCCCCGGATAGCGGGAGGGCAGTACAATGAGCAGTTCTTC CASSPRIAGGQYNEQFF
- TRBJ2-1 - TRBV24-1 TGTGCCACCAGTGATAGGGCCACAGATATTGAGCAGTTCTTC CATSDRATDIEQFF
few TRBJ1-5 - TRBV6-2/TRBV6-3 TGTGCCAGCAGTTACCAATCAGGTACGGGGTACGGTCAGCCCCAGCATTTT CASSYQSGTGYGQPQHF
- TRBJ1-1 - TRBV20-1 TGCAGTGCTAGTACGAATACGGCCACTGAAGCTTTCTTT CSASTNTATEAFF
few TRBJ1-6 - TRBV28 TGTGCCAGCAGTAGCCCCTCCGGGAGCAGGTCACCCCTCCACTTT CASSSPSGSRSPLHF
- TRBJ1-1 - TRBV4-1 TGCGCCAGCAGAGAGGTAGGGACATCGAACACTGAAGCTTTCTTT CASREVGTSNTEAFF
many TRBJ2-7 - TRBV5-1 TGCGCCAGCAGCGCTGGGCAGGGGAATCACGAGCAGTACTTC CASSAGQGNHEQYF
many TRBJ1-1 TRBD1 TRBV4-1 TGCGCCAGCAGCCAAGAGGACAGGACCTCTGAAGCTTTCTTT CASSQEDRTSEAFF